The T cell receptor beta chain described here comes from a study of blood T cell repertoires in COVID-19 (dated by TCRdb to 2019 to 2021). Regarding the research as a whole: The collaborator samples originated in the United States, Italy and Spain and spanned the acute and convalescent phases of COVID-19. The material from the prospective study consisted of cDNA or gDNA derived from T cells, B-cell-depleted T cells, or PBMCs. The dataset comprised deeply sampled blood TCRbeta repertoires from subjects exposed to, actively infected with, or recovered from COVID-19. The repertoires were made available in a free public database intended to serve as a resource for research on the immune response to SARS-CoV-2. Samples came from the ongoing ImmuneRACE study (first 160 participants) plus 1,254 subjects from 6 global collaborators. The sample metadata nearly always contained a de-identified subject ID, COVID-19 status, age in years and sex. Where available, HLA class I and class II types were obtained from metadata supplied by the sample provider rather than from assay-based typing. The research as a whole found: The quantity of clinical and demographic metadata differed by source and by participant and was supplied without curation.

Collaborating institutions collected whole blood in K2EDTA tubes following their own protocols. For TCRbeta analysis, collaborator samples were shipped as frozen whole blood, as isolated PBMCs, or as DNA extracted from either sample type. The immunoSEQ Assay, a bias-controlled multiplex PCR, was used to amplify TCRbeta CDR3 regions from genomic DNA. For the original study's pipeline: The number of nucleated cells in each sample was estimated from the amplification of reference gene primers within the assay. Sequence reads were collapsed and filtered to measure the absolute abundance of every unique TCRbeta CDR3 rearrangement. For each sample, productive Simpson clonality was calculated by taking the square root of Simpson's diversity index across productive rearrangements. The table comes from immuneACCESS by way of TCRdb, which keeps in-frame sequences with V and J called. Part of the clones is missing from these tables; in studies checked, under half for an unresolved V gene and the rest for unknown reasons. V and J calls plus clone size are reproduced from that table; the DNA served to infer D and trimming. The sample table contains about 74,000 clones; only one count was recorded for around nine tenths of them. 1.9% of the sample is held by the ten biggest clonotypes.

With respect to this clone: Its antigen is still unknown. No per-base quality is available; no much larger clone lies one base away.

Relative to germline, V is 5 bases shorter and J is 4 bases shorter, with 16 bases between their ends. CDR1 and CDR2 are read off the germline V gene as LGHNA and YSLEER. The CDR3 holds 15 amino acids from the cysteine to the phenylalanine. The entry retains the CDR3 DNA only, 45 bases that are in frame from base 1. This TCR derives from an elderly woman with active or convalescent COVID-19. The chain links TRBV4-3 with TRBJ2-3; matching of 6 bases hints at TRBD1 as the D gene. Sequencing was carried out using peripheral blood. The CDR3 reads CASSTVGANADTQYF. The nucleotide sequence is given as TGCGCCAGCAGCACGGTGGGGGCTAACGCAGATACGCAGTATTTT.